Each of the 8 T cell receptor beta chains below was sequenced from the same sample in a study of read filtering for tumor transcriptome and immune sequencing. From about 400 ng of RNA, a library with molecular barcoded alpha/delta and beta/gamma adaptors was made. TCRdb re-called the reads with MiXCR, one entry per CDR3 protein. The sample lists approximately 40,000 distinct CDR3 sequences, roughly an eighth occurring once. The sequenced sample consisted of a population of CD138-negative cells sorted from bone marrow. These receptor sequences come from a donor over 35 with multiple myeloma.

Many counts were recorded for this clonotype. The CDR3 region is CSATENSGIYNEQFF. The CDR3 nucleotides are TGCAGTGCCACAGAGAATAGCGGGATCTACAATGAGCAGTTCTTC. This rearrangement joins TRBV20-1 to TRBJ2-1; 8 nucleotides agree with TRBD2. With V trimmed by 6 bases and J by 3 bases, 10 bases remained unmatched. This CDR3 spans 15 amino acids. CDR1 DFQATT and CDR2 SNEGSKA come from the germline V gene (reference sequence).

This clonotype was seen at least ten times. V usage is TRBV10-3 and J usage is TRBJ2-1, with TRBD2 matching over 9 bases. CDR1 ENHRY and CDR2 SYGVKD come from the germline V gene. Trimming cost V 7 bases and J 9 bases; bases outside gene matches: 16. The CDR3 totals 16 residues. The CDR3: CAINDPRRGRALEQFF. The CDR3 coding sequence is TGTGCCATCAATGACCCCCGCCGCGGGAGGGCCCTTGAGCAGTTCTTC.

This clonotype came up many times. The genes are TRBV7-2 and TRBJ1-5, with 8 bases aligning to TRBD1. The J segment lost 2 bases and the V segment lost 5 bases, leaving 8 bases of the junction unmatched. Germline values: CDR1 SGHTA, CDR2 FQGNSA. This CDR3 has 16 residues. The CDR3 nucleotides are TGTGCCAGCAGCCTAACGACAGGGGTAGGCAATCAGCCCCAGCATTTT. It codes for CASSLTTGVGNQPQHF.

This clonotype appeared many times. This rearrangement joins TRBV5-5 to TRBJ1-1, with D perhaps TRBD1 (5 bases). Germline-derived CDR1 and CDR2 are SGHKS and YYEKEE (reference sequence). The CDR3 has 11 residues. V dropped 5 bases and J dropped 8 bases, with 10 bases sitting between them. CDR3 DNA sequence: TGTGCCAGCAGATTCGACAGCGAAGCTTTCTTT. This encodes CASRFDSEAFF. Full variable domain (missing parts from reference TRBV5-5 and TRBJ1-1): DAGVTQSPTHLIKTRGQQVTLRCSPISGHKSVSWYQQVLGQGPQFIFQYYEKEERGRGNFPDRFSARQFPNYSSELNVNALLLGDSALYLCASRFDSEAFFGQGTRLTVV.

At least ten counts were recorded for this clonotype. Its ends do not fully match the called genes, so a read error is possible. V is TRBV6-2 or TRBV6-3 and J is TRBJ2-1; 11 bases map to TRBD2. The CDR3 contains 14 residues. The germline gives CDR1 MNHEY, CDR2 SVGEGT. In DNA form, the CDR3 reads TGTGCCAGCAGAGAACTAGCGGGGGACAATGAGCAGCTCTTC. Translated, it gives CASRELAGDNEQLF.

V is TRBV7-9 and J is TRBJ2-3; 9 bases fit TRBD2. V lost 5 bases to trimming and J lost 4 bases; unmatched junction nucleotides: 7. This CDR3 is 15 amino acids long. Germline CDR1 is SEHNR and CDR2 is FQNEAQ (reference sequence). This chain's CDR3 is CASSPGGGAADTQYF. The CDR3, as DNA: TGTGCCAGCAGCCCTGGCGGGGGGGCGGCAGATACGCAGTATTTT. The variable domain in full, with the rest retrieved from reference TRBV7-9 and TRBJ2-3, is DTGVSQNPRHKITKRGQNVTFRCDPISEHNRLYWYRQTLGQGPEFLTYFQNEAQLEKSRLLSDRFSAERPKGSFSTLEIQRTEQGDSAMYLCASSPGGGAADTQYFGPGTRLTVL.

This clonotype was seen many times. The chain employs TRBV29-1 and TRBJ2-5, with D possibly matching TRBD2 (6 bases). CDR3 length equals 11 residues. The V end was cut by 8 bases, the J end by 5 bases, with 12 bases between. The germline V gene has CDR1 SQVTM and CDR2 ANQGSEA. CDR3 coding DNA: TGCAGCCCTAGCGTTGGGGAGACCCAGTACTTC. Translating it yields CSPSVGETQYF.

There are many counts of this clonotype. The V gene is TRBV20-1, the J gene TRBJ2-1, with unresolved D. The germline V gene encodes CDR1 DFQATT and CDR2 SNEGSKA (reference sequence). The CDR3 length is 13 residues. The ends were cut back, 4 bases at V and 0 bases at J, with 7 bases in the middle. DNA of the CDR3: TGCAGTGCTATCGGACCCTCCTACAATGAGCAGTTCTTC. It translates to CSAIGPSYNEQFF.